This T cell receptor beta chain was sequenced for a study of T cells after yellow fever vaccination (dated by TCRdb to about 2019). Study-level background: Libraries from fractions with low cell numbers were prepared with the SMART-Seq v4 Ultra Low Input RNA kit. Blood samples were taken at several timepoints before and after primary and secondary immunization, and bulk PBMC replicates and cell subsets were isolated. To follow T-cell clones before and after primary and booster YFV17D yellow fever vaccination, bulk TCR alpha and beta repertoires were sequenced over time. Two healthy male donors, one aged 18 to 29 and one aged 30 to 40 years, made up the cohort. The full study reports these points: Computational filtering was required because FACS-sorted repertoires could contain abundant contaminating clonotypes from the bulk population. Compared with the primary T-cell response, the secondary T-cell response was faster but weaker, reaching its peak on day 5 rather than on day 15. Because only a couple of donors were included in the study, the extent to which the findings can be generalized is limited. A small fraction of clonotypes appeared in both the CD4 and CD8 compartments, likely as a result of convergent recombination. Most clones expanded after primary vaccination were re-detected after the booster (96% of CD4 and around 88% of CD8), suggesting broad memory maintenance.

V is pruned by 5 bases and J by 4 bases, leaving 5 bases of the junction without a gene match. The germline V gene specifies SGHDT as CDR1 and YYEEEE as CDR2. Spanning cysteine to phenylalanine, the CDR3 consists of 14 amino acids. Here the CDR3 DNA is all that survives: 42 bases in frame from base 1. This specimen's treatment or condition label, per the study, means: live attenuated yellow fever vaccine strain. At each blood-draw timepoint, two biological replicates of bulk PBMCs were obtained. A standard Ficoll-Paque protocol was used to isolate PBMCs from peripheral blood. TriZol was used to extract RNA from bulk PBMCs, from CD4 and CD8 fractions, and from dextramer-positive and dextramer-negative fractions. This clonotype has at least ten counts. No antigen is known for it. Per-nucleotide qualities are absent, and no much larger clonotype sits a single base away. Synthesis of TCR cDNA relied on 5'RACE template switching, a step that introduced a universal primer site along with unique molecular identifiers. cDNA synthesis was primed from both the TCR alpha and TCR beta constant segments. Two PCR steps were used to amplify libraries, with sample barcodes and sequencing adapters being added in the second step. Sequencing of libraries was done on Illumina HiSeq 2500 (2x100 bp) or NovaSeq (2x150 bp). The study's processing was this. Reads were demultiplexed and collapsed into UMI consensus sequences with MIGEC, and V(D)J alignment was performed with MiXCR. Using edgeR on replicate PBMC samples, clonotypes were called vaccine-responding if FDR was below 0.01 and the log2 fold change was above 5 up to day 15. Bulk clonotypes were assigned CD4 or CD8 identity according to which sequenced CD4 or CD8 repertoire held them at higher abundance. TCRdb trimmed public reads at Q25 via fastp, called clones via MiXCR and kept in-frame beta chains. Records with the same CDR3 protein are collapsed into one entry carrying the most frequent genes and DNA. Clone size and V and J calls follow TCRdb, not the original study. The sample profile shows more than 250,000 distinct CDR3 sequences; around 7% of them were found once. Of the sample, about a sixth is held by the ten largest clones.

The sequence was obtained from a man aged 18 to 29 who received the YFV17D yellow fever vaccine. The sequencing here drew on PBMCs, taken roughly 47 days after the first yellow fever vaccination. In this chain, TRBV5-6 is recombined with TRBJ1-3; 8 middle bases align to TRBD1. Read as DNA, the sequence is TGTGCCAGCAGTCGACAGGGGTCCGGAAACACCATATATTTT. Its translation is CASSRQGSGNTIYF.